The T cell receptor (beta chain) under discussion was sequenced for a study of blood T cell repertoires in COVID-19. About the research overall: Italy, Spain and the United States were the sources of the convalescent and acute COVID-19 samples. T cells, B-cell-depleted T cells, or PBMCs supplied cDNA or gDNA.

Authors' methods: The assay estimated nucleated cells by amplifying reference gene primers. TCRdb's copy holds only in-frame clones and misses some; the assay was immunoSEQ multiplex PCR. V and J calls and clone size follow that table, whereas D and trimming were derived from the DNA. The sample contains 60,000 to 75,000 clones, around 87% of which appear only once. With 5 bases removed from V and 0 bases from J, the gap between germline ends came to 11 bases. Germline V gene data show CDR1 as SGHTA and CDR2 as FQGNSA. The CDR3 consists of 15 residues. V is TRBV7-2 and J is TRBJ1-5; D gene uncertain. Sequenced material: peripheral blood. This TCR derives from a man aged 55-75 years with acute or convalescent COVID-19. The CDR3 DNA reads TGTGCCAGCAGCCTCCGACACATTAGCAATCAGCCCCAGCATTTT. Translated: CASSLRHISNQPQHF. Variable domain in full (rest from reference TRBV7-2 and TRBJ1-5): GAGVSQSPSNKVTEKGKDVELRCDPISGHTALYWYRQSLGQGLEFLIYFQGNSAPDKSGLPSDRFSAERTGGSVSTLTIQRTQQEDSAVYLCASSLRHISNQPQHFGDGTRLSIL.